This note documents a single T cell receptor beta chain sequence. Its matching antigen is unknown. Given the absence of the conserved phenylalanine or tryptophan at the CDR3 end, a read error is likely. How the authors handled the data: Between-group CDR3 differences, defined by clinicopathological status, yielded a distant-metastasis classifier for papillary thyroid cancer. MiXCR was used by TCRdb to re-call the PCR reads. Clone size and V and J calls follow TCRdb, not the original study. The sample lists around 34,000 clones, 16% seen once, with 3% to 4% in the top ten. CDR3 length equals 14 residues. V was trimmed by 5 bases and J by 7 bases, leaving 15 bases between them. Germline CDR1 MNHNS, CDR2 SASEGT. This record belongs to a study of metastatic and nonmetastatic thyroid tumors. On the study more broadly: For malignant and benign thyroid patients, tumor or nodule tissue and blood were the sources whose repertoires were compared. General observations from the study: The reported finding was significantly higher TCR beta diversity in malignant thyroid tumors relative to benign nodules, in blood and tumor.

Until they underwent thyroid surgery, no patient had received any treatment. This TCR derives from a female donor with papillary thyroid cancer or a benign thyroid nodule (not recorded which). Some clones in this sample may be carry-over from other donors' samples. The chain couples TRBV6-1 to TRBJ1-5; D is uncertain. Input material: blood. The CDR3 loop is CASSMTGEGQPQHS. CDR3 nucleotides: TGTGCCAGCAGTATGACTGGGGAAGGCCAGCCCCAGCATTCT.